The sequence of this TCR beta chain was determined in a study of CD8+ T cells in alopecia areata. RNA extraction and reverse transcription yielded cDNA as sequencing template. Profiling relied on immunoSEQ multiplex PCR, and the TCRdb table lists in-frame clones only, not all of them. This sample has some 200,000 clones, with approximately 53% found just once. V shed 8 bases and J 7 bases; nucleotides not matched to a gene: 5. Germline V gives CDR1 LNHDA, CDR2 SQIVND (reference sequence). This CDR3 region has 12 residues. The receptor's source is a human donor in good health. The gene calls are TRBV19 and TRBJ2-1; 7 nucleotides line up with TRBD1. What was sequenced was CD8+ T cells sorted from blood. CDR3 protein: CASRQGGNEQFF. CDR3 DNA sequence: TGTGCCAGTCGACAGGGTGGGAATGAGCAGTTCTTC.